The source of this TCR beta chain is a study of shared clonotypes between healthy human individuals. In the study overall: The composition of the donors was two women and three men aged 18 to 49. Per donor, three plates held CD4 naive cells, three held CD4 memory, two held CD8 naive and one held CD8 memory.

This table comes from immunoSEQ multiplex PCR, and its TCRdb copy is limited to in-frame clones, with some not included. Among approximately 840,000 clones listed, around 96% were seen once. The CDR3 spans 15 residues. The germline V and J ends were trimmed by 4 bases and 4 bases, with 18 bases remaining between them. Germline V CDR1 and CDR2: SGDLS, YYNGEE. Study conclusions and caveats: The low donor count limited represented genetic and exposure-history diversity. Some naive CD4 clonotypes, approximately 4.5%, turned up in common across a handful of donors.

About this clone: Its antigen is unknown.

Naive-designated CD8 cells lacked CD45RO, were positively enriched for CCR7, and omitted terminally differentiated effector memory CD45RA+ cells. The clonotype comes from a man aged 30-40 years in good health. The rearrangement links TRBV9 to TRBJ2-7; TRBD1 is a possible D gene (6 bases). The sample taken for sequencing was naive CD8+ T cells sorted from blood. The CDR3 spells CASSPAGQRSYEQYF. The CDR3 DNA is TGTGCCAGCAGCCCAGCCGGACAGAGGTCTTACGAGCAGTACTTC.